The clone carrying this T cell receptor beta chain was counted a few times. This entry is derived from a study of blood T cell repertoires in COVID-19. At the level of the study: From T cells, B-cell-depleted T cells, or PBMCs came the material, which was cDNA or gDNA.

V dropped 2 bases and J dropped 1 base, with 18 bases sitting between them. From germline, CDR1 is GTSNPN and CDR2 SVGIG (reference sequence). The CDR3 covers 17 residues. Measured with immunoSEQ multiplex PCR; TCRdb has only the in-frame clones, and not every one. The table records about 190,000 clones, approximately 90% of them present only once. This rearrangement joins TRBV30 to TRBJ1-3, with D unclear. Sample: peripheral blood. This receptor was identified in a man in his forties with active or convalescent COVID-19. CDR3 nucleotide sequence: TGTGCCTGGAGTAAGGCGGTTCGTATCCCTTCTGGAAACACCATATATTTT. Its translation: CAWSKAVRIPSGNTIYF.